The source of this TCR beta chain is a study of control samples from healthy donors and cancer patients. Measured with immunoSEQ multiplex PCR; TCRdb has only the in-frame clones, and not every one. Among tens of thousands of clones listed, nearly 90% were seen once. Germline values: CDR1 LNHDA, CDR2 SQIVND (reference sequence). The CDR3 is 12 amino acids. The germline V and J ends were trimmed by 7 bases and 5 bases, with 9 bases remaining between them. V and J are TRBV19 and TRBJ1-5, with D possibly matching TRBD1 (6 bases). This clonotype originated in a man in his sixties with colorectal cancer. Source material: PBMCs. The CDR3 DNA reads TGTGCCAGTAATCAGGGGTATCAGCCCCAGCATTTT. Translated, it gives CASNQGYQPQHF.